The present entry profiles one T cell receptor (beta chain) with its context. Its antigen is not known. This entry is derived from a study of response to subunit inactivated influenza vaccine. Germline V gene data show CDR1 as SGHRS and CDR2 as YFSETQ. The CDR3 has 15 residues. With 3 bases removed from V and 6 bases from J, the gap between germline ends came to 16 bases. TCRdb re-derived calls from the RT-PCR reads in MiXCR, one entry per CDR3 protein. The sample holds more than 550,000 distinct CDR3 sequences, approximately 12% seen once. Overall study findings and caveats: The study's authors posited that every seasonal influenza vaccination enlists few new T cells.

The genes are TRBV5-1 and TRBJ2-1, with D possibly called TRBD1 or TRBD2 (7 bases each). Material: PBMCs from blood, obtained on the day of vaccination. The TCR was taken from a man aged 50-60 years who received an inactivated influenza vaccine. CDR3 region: CASSYDRAGVNEQFF. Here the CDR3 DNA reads TGCGCCAGCAGCTACGACAGGGCGGGAGTCAATGAGCAGTTCTTC.